Presented here are 30 T cell receptor beta chains from one specimen sequenced in a study of T cells in Graves' hyperthyroidism and ophthalmopathy (dated by TCRdb to about 2019). The method was multiplex PCR. TCRdb names Illumina HiSeq 2000 as the instrument used. TCR beta CDR3 regions were amplified from RNA transcripts. For the first round of RT-PCR on the TCR CDR3, the HTBI primer set was used together with the Qiagen OneStep RT-PCR kit. TCRdb ran its own pipeline on the public reads, namely fastp trimming at Q25 and MiXCR clone calling, and kept in-frame beta chains. Identical CDR3 proteins give one entry, which carries the most common genes and DNA. The sample table shows some 490,000 distinct CDR3 sequences, and 20% to 25% are seen once. Roughly 49% of the sample lies in the top ten. Source material: blood. The receptors derive from a woman aged 70-85 years with Graves' ophthalmopathy.

The chain is built from TRBV3-1 and TRBJ1-5, with D unresolved. Trimming took off 1 base at V and 7 bases at J, with 14 bases between the two ends. CDR1 is LGHDT and CDR2 is YNNKEL in the germline V gene (reference sequence). There are 15 residues in the CDR3. CDR3 in DNA: TGTGCCAGCAGCCAAGGGGTCCAGGTAGGGCAGCCCCAGCATTTT. It is translated as CASSQGVQVGQPQHF.

In the case of this clonotype: With a much larger clone just one base away, this may be a read error. The chain combines TRBV2 with TRBJ2-7; D possibly corresponds to TRBD2 (5 bases). This CDR3 region has 13 residues. V gave up 7 bases and J gave up 2 bases, with 12 bases separating them. Germline assignment: CDR1 SNHLY and CDR2 FYNNEI. CDR3 protein: CASTGSDPYEQYF. The CDR3 coding sequence is TGTGCCAGCACTGGGAGCGACCCCTACGAGCAGTACTTC. The variable domain in full, with the rest retrieved from reference TRBV2 and TRBJ2-7, is EPEVTQTPSHQVTQMGQEVILRCVPISNHLYFYWYRQILGQKVEFLVSFYNNEISEKSEIFDDQFSVERPDGSNFTLKIRSTKLEDSAMYFCASTGSDPYEQYFGPGTRLTVT.

This clonotype has ten or more counts. The J gene is TRBJ1-5, the V gene TRBV20-1; 8 bases map to TRBD1. Germline V lookup: CDR1 DFQATT, CDR2 SNEGSKA (reference sequence). V was pared by 3 bases and J by 2 bases, with 6 bases of the junction left unmatched. The CDR3 runs 15 residues. CDR3 coding DNA: TGCAGTGCTAGGGGCAGGGGGCGTCGCAATCAGCCCCAGCATTTT. Translation gives CSARGRGRRNQPQHF.

The genes are TRBV6-1 and TRBJ1-3, with D maybe TRBD1 (6 bases). The CDR3 sequence is 18 residues long. Germline assignment: CDR1 MNHNS and CDR2 SASEGT. V was cut by 9 bases and J by 0 bases, with 24 bases left in between. The CDR3 DNA reads TGTGCCAGTTCCCGGGGTACAACAGGGACCGGCTCTGGAAACACCATATATTTT. Translated, it gives CASSRGTTGTGSGNTIYF.

The J gene is TRBJ2-1, the V gene TRBV4-3; 8 positions match TRBD2. This CDR3 has 15 amino acids. Per germline, CDR1 LGHNA and CDR2 YSLEER. V trimming: 6 bases; J trimming: 9 bases; junction bases outside the gene matches: 13. CDR3 loop: CASRYGTRQAGEQFF. CDR3 in DNA: TGCGCCAGCAGGTACGGGACTAGGCAGGCGGGTGAGCAGTTCTTC.

The gene calls are TRBV5-6 and TRBJ2-5, with a weak D call TRBD1 (5 bases). Per the germline V gene, CDR1 is SGHDT and CDR2 is YYEEEE. The CDR3 is 14 residues long. V dropped 0 bases and J dropped 5 bases, with 11 bases sitting between them. The CDR3 sequence is CASSLGSGLETQYF. The CDR3 nucleotides are TGTGCCAGCAGCTTGGGGTCAGGGTTGGAGACCCAGTACTTC.

The V and J genes are TRBV11-2 and TRBJ2-2, with 7 bases aligning to TRBD1. V shed 7 bases and J 7 bases; nucleotides not matched to a gene: 6. Germline values: CDR1 SGHAT, CDR2 FQNNGV. The CDR3 loop spans 13 amino acids. The CDR3 protein is CASTRQGGGELFF. The DNA for the CDR3 is TGTGCCAGCACAAGACAGGGTGGCGGGGAGCTGTTTTTT.

This clonotype has more than one count but fewer than ten. This rearrangement joins TRBV7-9 to TRBJ1-1; 7 positions agree with TRBD1. The J segment lost 8 bases and the V segment lost 3 bases, leaving 6 bases of the junction unmatched. Germline lookup yields CDR1 SEHNR and CDR2 FQNEAQ (reference sequence). CDR3 length equals 13 residues. This chain's CDR3 is CASSLLRQGEAFF. The CDR3 coding sequence is TGTGCCAGCAGCTTGCTGAGACAGGGAGAAGCTTTCTTT.

V usage is TRBV7-9 and J usage is TRBJ2-1; possibly TRBD1 for D (6 bases). Trimming took 7 bases from V and 3 from J, leaving 13 bases between them. Germline V gene sequence: CDR1 SEHNR, CDR2 FQNEAQ (reference sequence). The CDR3 is 14 amino acids. CDR3 amino acids: CASTPGTNYNEQFF. As DNA, the CDR3 is TGTGCCAGCACCCCCGGGACAAACTACAATGAGCAGTTCTTC.

This clonotype was counted at least ten times. The chain combines TRBV6-1 with TRBJ1-1; 8 nucleotides match TRBD1. The V gene end was trimmed by 6 bases and the J gene end by 3 bases; junction bases not matched to a gene: 6. From germline, CDR1 is MNHNS and CDR2 SASEGT. CDR3 length: 14 amino acids. The CDR3 DNA sequence: TGTGCCAGCAGACCGACAGGGGACTACACTGAAGCTTTCTTT. This sequence encodes CASRPTGDYTEAFF.

On this clonotype: With a much larger clone just one base away, this may be a read error. No conserved phenylalanine or tryptophan ends this CDR3, so it is likely a read error. The chain couples TRBV12-3 or TRBV12-4 to TRBJ2-7; a possible D gene is TRBD1 (5 bases). The CDR3 covers 15 residues. With 0 bases removed from V and 2 bases from J, the gap between germline ends came to 11 bases. The DNA for the CDR3 is TGTGCCAGCAGTTTAGCACAGGATAGCCCCTACGAGCAGTACCTC. Residues: CASSLAQDSPYEQYL.

This clonotype was seen many times. This chain joins TRBV7-2 and TRBJ2-7; unclear D gene. Germline V lookup: CDR1 SGHTA, CDR2 FQGNSA. The CDR3 runs 13 residues. Trimming took off 1 base at V and 6 bases at J, with 10 bases between the two ends. CDR3 bases: TGTGCCAGCAGCTTAGAGACCTCGGGCGAGCAGTACTTC. Its translation: CASSLETSGEQYF.

This clonotype came up a few times. The V gene is TRBV4-2, the J gene TRBJ1-2; 7 bases fit TRBD1. Germline loops: CDR1 LGHNA, CDR2 YNFKEQ. Losses at the gene ends were 1 base for V and 8 bases for J; bases not matched to a gene: 16. This CDR3 has 17 residues. This chain's CDR3 is CASSQASTAGGISGYTF. The CDR3 nucleotides read TGTGCCAGCAGCCAAGCATCTACGGCAGGGGGAATCTCCGGCTACACCTTC.

J is TRBJ2-7 and V is TRBV28; 8 bases fit TRBD1. Germline values: CDR1 MDHEN, CDR2 SYDVKM. CDR3 length equals 13 residues. V lost 2 bases and J lost 6; bases outside the gene matches: 3. The CDR3 bases are TGTGCCAGCAGTTTAGACGACAGGGGCGAGCAGTACTTC. This gives the protein CASSLDDRGEQYF. The variable domain in full, with the rest retrieved from reference TRBV28 and TRBJ2-7, is DVKVTQSSRYLVKRTGEKVFLECVQDMDHENMFWYRQDPGLGLRLIYFSYDVKMKEKGDIPEGYSVSREKKERFSLILESASTNQTSMYLCASSLDDRGEQYFGPGTRLTVT.

V gene TRBV7-2 combines with J gene TRBJ2-2; TRBD1 matches 8 bases. Losses at the gene ends were 0 bases for V and 9 bases for J; bases not matched to a gene: 12. The CDR3 spans 17 residues. Germline V gene lookup returns CDR1 SGHTA and CDR2 FQGNSA. As DNA, the CDR3 is TGTGCCAGCAGCTTAGCAGGACAGGGCTCCCTTCCTAGGGAGCTGTTTTTT. It is translated as CASSLAGQGSLPRELFF.

The table lists this clonotype with many counts. The V call is TRBV6-1, the J call TRBJ2-1, with D unresolved. The CDR3 has 14 amino acids. Per the germline V gene, CDR1 is MNHNS and CDR2 is SASEGT. Trimming took off 1 base at V and 6 bases at J, with 10 bases between the two ends. The CDR3 spells CASSEVRALNEQFF. CDR3 nucleotide sequence: TGTGCCAGCAGTGAAGTCAGAGCCCTCAATGAGCAGTTCTTC.

This chain links TRBV6-1 with TRBJ1-4; TRBD1 is a possible D gene (5 bases). The CDR3 contains 16 residues. The V gene's germline CDR1 is MNHNS and CDR2 SASEGT. V was trimmed by 8 bases and J by 7 bases, leaving 23 bases between them. The CDR3 region is CASSSGPSVWSEKLFF. CDR3 sequence (DNA): TGTGCCAGCTCTTCGGGACCCTCCGTTTGGAGTGAAAAACTGTTTTTT.

As concerns this clonotype: Since a much larger clone is just one base distant, this may be a read error. The gene calls are TRBV11-3 and TRBJ2-5; D not resolved. This CDR3 contains 13 residues. The ends were cut back, 4 bases at V and 5 bases at J, with 11 bases in the middle. Germline V gives CDR1 SGHNT, CDR2 YENEEA. This CDR3 reads CASSSASSETQYF. CDR3 DNA: TGTGCCAGCAGCTCCGCTAGTAGTGAGACCCAGTACTTC.

V is TRBV19 and J is TRBJ2-7; 7 bases map to TRBD1. V lost 5 bases to trimming and J lost 4 bases; unmatched junction nucleotides: 8. Per the germline V gene, CDR1 is LNHDA and CDR2 is SQIVND (reference sequence). This CDR3 is built from 14 residues. The CDR3 DNA follows: TGTGCCAGTAGTTTGACAGGGTTTGGGTACGAGCAGTACTTC. Protein product: CASSLTGFGYEQYF.

Ten or more counts support this clonotype. This sequence joins TRBV6-2 or TRBV6-3 and TRBJ2-7; 7 nucleotides match TRBD1. Trimming took 5 bases from V and 4 from J; bases not matched to a gene: 14. Germline CDR1 is MNHEY and CDR2 is SVGEGT. CDR3 length: 16 amino acids. CDR3 protein: CASSPPADRELYEQYF. Written as DNA, the CDR3 is TGTGCCAGCAGTCCCCCCGCCGACAGGGAGCTATACGAGCAGTACTTC.

The chain has TRBV3-1 and TRBJ2-1; 12 nucleotides line up with TRBD2. V shed 4 bases, J shed 9 bases, and the junction held 7 bases outside the gene matches. There are 15 residues in the CDR3. CDR1 and CDR2 from the germline V gene are LGHDT and YNNKEL (reference sequence). CDR3 amino acids: CASSRGLAGRGEQFF. CDR3 in DNA: TGTGCCAGCAGCCGAGGACTAGCGGGGAGGGGTGAGCAGTTCTTC.

A few counts support this clonotype. V gene TRBV20-1 combines with J gene TRBJ2-3; TRBD1 aligns across 10 bases. Losses at the gene ends were 2 bases for V and 0 bases for J; bases not matched to a gene: 5. Germline V gene sequence: CDR1 DFQATT, CDR2 SNEGSKA (reference sequence). The CDR3 has 16 residues. The CDR3 DNA follows: TGCAGTGCTAGACGCCCGGGACAGGGGAGCACAGATACGCAGTATTTT. Amino acid sequence: CSARRPGQGSTDTQYF.

In the case of this clonotype: With a much larger clone just one base away, this may be a read error. This chain joins TRBV7-2 and TRBJ1-1; possible D gene TRBD1, 5 bases. Per the germline V gene, CDR1 is SGHTA and CDR2 is FQGNSA. The CDR3 is made up of 14 amino acids. DNA for the CDR3: TGTGCCGGCAGCTTCCAGGGCTCGAACACTGAAGCTTTCTTT. This encodes CAGSFQGSNTEAFF.

This clonotype has only a few counts. V and J are TRBV5-5 and TRBJ2-1; TRBD2 matches 8 bases. J gave up 5 bases and V 2 bases, and 6 bases lay outside the gene matches. Germline V gene data show CDR1 as SGHKS and CDR2 as YYEKEE (reference sequence). The CDR3 spans 15 residues. CDR3 DNA sequence: TGTGCCAGCAGCTTATTACTAGCGGCCCACAATGAGCAGTTCTTC. Its protein is CASSLLLAAHNEQFF.

This clonotype appeared a few times. The chain couples TRBV2 to TRBJ2-3; 8 nucleotides match TRBD1. V was clipped by 1 base and J by 8 bases; unmatched bases: 5. The CDR3 is 14 amino acids. Germline loops: CDR1 SNHLY, CDR2 FYNNEI. CDR3 coding DNA: TGTGCCAGCAGTGAAGACAGGGGGGTGCTTACGCAGTATTTT. Its translation: CASSEDRGVLTQYF. Drawing the rest from reference TRBV2 and TRBJ2-3, the complete variable domain is EPEVTQTPSHQVTQMGQEVILRCVPISNHLYFYWYRQILGQKVEFLVSFYNNEISEKSEIFDDQFSVERPDGSNFTLKIRSTKLEDSAMYFCASSEDRGVLTQYFGPGTRLTVL.

This clonotype came up a few times. This chain links TRBV5-1 with TRBJ1-4, with D possibly being TRBD1 (6 bases). Trimming shortened V by 0 bases and J by 8 bases, and 17 bases separated the two germline ends. This CDR3 spans 16 amino acids. Germline values: CDR1 SGHRS, CDR2 YFSETQ. The CDR3 region is CASSLGDTLGREKLFF. As DNA, the CDR3 is TGCGCCAGCAGCTTGGGGGACACTCTAGGACGGGAAAAACTGTTTTTT.

The chain employs TRBV6-5 and TRBJ2-7; no firm D call. This CDR3 is 14 amino acids long. V was trimmed by 0 bases and J by 3 bases, leaving 9 bases between them. In germline, CDR1 is MNHEY, CDR2 SVGAGI. The chain's CDR3 is CASSYSRQNYEQYF. CDR3 sequence (DNA): TGTGCCAGCAGTTACTCTCGCCAAAACTACGAGCAGTACTTC.

The rearrangement joins TRBV14 to TRBJ1-1; 12 bases are a match to TRBD1. J was trimmed by 11 bases and V by 3 bases; bases with no gene match: 4. CDR3 length: 13 amino acids. Germline CDR1 is SGHDN and CDR2 is FVKESK. DNA of the CDR3: TGTGCCAGCAGCCACGGGACAGGGGGCGCGGCTTTCTTT. It is translated as CASSHGTGGAAFF.

This chain uses TRBV7-9 with TRBJ2-7, with 7 bases fitting TRBD2. V trimming: 7 bases; J trimming: 5 bases; junction bases outside the gene matches: 5. The CDR3 spans 12 residues. From germline, CDR1 is SEHNR and CDR2 FQNEAQ (reference sequence). The CDR3 sequence is CASILGGDEQYF. CDR3 DNA: TGTGCCAGCATCCTTGGGGGGGACGAGCAGTACTTC.

In this sample, this clonotype turned up once. A much larger clone sits a single nucleotide away, making a read error possible. The V and J genes are TRBV20-1 and TRBJ2-3; possibly TRBD2 for D (5 bases). Per germline, CDR1 DFQATT and CDR2 SNEGSKA (reference sequence). The CDR3 loop spans 15 amino acids. The CDR3 loop is CSAHRAADGTDAQYF. The CDR3 DNA is TGCAGTGCTCACCGAGCGGCAGACGGCACAGATGCGCAGTATTTT.